The present T cell receptor beta chain was sequenced within a study of blood T cell repertoires in COVID-19. Whole-study context: Sites in the United States, Italy and Spain provided acute and convalescent COVID-19 samples. Sources were T cells, B-cell-depleted T cells, or PBMCs; the material itself was cDNA or gDNA.

This clone was observed a handful of times. The CDR3 is made up of 16 amino acids. Germline loops: CDR1 SGHVS, CDR2 FNYEAQ. J was trimmed by 2 bases and V by 2 bases; bases with no gene match: 6. Assignments of participants to cohorts depended upon their own reported clinical history. Sequencing was performed with immunoSEQ multiplex PCR; in TCRdb, only in-frame clones are kept and a portion is missing. There are about 210,000 clones in the sample; approximately 90% occur only once, and 0.95% to 1.5% lies in the top ten. The rearrangement uses TRBV7-6 and TRBJ2-1, with TRBD2 matching 7 bases. This receptor was taken from a man aged 30-40 years who had recovered from COVID-19. The sequenced sample consisted of PBMCs or T cells enriched from blood (not recorded which). The CDR3, as DNA: TGTGCCAGCAGCTTAATCCAGCGGGGAGCCTACAATGAGCAGTTCTTC. This gives the protein CASSLIQRGAYNEQFF.